This TCR beta chain came from a study of STAT5B mutations in CD4+ large granular lymphocyte leukemia (dated by TCRdb to between 2021 and 2023). In terms of the full investigation: Among the healthy controls, the CDR3 'QG' motif was associated with a particular HLA allele. Flow cytometry on FACSCanto II or FACSVerse confirmed that purified fractions exceeded 95% purity among lymphocytes. The study compared the TCRbeta repertoires of patients with CD4+ T-cell large granular lymphocyte leukemia against the TCRbeta repertoires of healthy blood donors.

On this clone itself: No antigen is known for it. No base-level quality is on record; no much larger clone is a single base apart.

The immunoSEQ assay at survey resolution was applied to genomic DNA for sequencing of TCRbeta rearrangements. As for the authors' bioinformatics: In the TCR sequencing data, the lowest productive clonotype frequency that could be detected was 2.59 x 10-5. Analyses included only productive TCRbeta rearrangements, meaning complete and in-frame sequences. The clonality of each sample was calculated as Simpson clonality in the immunoSEQ Analyzer version 3.0. Clones were categorized by frequency as very rare, small, medium, large (1-20%) or hyperexpanded (>20%). Generation probabilities were estimated with OLGA 1.2.3, V-gene circos plots were made with VDJtools, specificities were searched in VDJdb, and CDR3 motifs were identified with GLIPH. TCRdb holds this immuneACCESS table with in-frame rearrangements only. Some clones are missing; in checked studies, unresolved V genes explain under half, and the rest has no known cause. The D gene and trimming were derived from the DNA, and the V and J assignments and clone size from that table. This sample comprises about 30,000 clones, approximately 79% of them detected only once. The ten largest account for about 2% of the sample.

The germline V gene supplies CDR1 LGHNA and CDR2 YNFKEQ. The CDR3 has 15 amino acids, counting the end cysteine and phenylalanine. This entry keeps only the CDR3 DNA: 45 bases, framed from base 1. Healthy controls were roughly 40 blood donors whose buffy coats came from the Finnish Red Cross blood service. All TCR-sequenced material derived from peripheral blood: patient blood samples and healthy donor buffy coats. Peripheral blood mononuclear cells were isolated by Ficoll-Hypaque gradient centrifugation. For the healthy controls, CD4+ cells were obtained from buffy coats by magnetic purification. Genomic DNA was extracted using the Gentra Puregene Cell and Tissue kit, and a Qubit 2.0 fluorometer was used to quantify it. General conclusions and limits of the study: Compared with healthy CD4+ repertoires, CD4-sorted patient repertoires appeared more clonal, and this difference remained even after the putative leukemic clones were removed. Data were not HLA-matched; higher clonality in CD4+ versus CD8+ T-LGLL could reflect the relatively small sample size. Main leukemic clonotypes were private to each patient, although approximately 25% of the main leukemic clonotypes were found at low frequency in the non-leukemic repertoires of other patients. Enrichment of TRBV06-family usage was observed among the top patient clones (8/27) relative to healthy controls (2/35).

The specimen was CD4+ T cells from blood buffy coats. The receptor's source is a human donor in good health. The sequence links TRBV4-2 to TRBJ2-5; 7 bases in the junction line up with TRBD1. The DNA end is more similar to TRBJ2-7, so the J call may be wrong. The CDR3 region: CASSQERDSSYEQYF. Read as DNA, the sequence is TGTGCCAGCAGCCAAGAAAGGGACAGTTCCTACGAGCAGTACTTC.